The text below deals with one T cell receptor (beta chain). Its antigen is unidentified. The sample comes from a study of cytomegalovirus exposure and HLA in healthy donors. Across the whole study: The platform used for the roughly 130 validation repertoires matched that of the roughly 700 first-cohort repertoires, a later analysis reported.

Notes on the study in general: Clusters of TCRs from the first cohort tended to co-occur in the 90 to 150 validation repertoires (as a later analysis found).

TCRdb keeps only in-frame clones here, not all; method: immunoSEQ multiplex PCR. The data show around 150,000 clones, with approximately 91% seen just once and about 3.1% held by the top ten. The V gene's germline CDR1 is SGHRS and CDR2 YFSETQ. With 2 bases clipped from V and 4 bases from J, the junction kept 8 bases outside the gene matches. The CDR3 covers 15 residues. The sequenced material came from PBMCs. This TCR was sampled from a woman younger than 30 in good health and CMV-seropositive. The chain employs TRBV5-1 and TRBJ2-7, with 8 bases fitting TRBD2. CDR3 coding DNA: TGCGCCAGCAGCTTAATACCGGGACTAGAATACGAGCAGTACTTC. Residues: CASSLIPGLEYEQYF.